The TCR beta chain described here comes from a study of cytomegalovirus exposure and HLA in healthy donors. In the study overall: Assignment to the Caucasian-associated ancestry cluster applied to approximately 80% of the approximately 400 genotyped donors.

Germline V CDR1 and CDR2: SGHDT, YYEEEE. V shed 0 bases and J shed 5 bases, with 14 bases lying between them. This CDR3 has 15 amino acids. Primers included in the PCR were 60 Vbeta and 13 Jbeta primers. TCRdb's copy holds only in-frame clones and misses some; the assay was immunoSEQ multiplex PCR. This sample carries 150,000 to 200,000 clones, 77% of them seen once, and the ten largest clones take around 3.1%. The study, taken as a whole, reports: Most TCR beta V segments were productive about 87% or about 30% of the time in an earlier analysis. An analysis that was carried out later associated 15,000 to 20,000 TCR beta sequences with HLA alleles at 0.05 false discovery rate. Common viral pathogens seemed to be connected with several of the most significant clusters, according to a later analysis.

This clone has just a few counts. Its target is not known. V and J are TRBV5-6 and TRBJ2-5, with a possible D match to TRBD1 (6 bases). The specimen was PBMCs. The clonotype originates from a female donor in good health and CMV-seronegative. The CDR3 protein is CASSLGGRGRETQYF. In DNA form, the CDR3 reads TGTGCCAGCAGCTTGGGTGGCAGGGGACGGGAGACCCAGTACTTC.